Listed below are T cell receptor beta chains from one sample, sequenced in a study of cytomegalovirus exposure and HLA in healthy donors. The table came from immunoSEQ multiplex PCR; TCRdb's copy has only in-frame clones and leaves some out. The sample holds just over 150,000 clones, 75% to 90% seen once. Specimen: PBMCs. The receptor source for this set is a woman under 30 in good health and CMV-seronegative. CDR3s include the opening cysteine and the closing phenylalanine or tryptophan.

>TRBV7-6
CASSLGTPRAGELFF
>TRBV7-9
CASSLGRGGSPLHF
>TRBV2
CANPPGVNTEAFF
>TRBV5-6
CASSWGGNQPQHF
>TRBV7-6
CASSLVGSEAYEQYF
>TRBV5-1
CASSPGTGGDPTNQPQHF
>TRBV6-5
CASSHQGDTQYF
>TRBV2
CASSYSRDEQFF
>TRBV6-5
CASSYNPRPSTDTQYF
>TRBV27
CASSLLAGGSYNEQFF
>TRBV5-1
CASSPGAGPYNEQFF
>TRBV29-1
CSVGQGDYGYTF
>TRBV5-8
CASSQNSPLHF
>TRBV20-1
CSAAIGETQYF
>TRBV7-9
CASSLAPRAGYGYTF
>TRBV9
CASSVSRGTGNTIYF
>TRBV4-1
CASSPAPKWPTNEKLFF
>TRBV6-1
CASSELAGGPETQYF
>TRBV7-6
CASSWTGGSMAQYF
>TRBV28
CASSLFGRGYQPQHF
>TRBV7-9
CASSSWDRGLFTEAFF
>TRBV7-8
CASSQGARYGYTF
>TRBV30
CAWRWGGISGNTIYF